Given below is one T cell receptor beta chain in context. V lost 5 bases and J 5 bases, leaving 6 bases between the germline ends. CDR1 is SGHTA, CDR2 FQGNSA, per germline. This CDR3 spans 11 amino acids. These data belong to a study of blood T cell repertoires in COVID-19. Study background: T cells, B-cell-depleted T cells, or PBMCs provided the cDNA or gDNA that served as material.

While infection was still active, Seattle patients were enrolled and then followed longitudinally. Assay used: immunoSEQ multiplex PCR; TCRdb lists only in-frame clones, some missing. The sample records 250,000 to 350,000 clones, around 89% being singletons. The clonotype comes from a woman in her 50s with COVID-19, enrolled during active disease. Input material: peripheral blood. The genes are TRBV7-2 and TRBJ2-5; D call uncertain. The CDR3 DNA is TGTGCCAGCAGCATCAGGGAGACCCAGTACTTC. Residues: CASSIRETQYF.